A single sample gave rise to the 26 T cell receptor beta chains below, sequenced in a study of Ad26.COV2.S vaccination and SARS-CoV-2 variants. Treatment defined: over 15 received Ad26.COV2.S at low or high dose, single or two shots; about 5 received placebo; per-sample allocation not given. Day 63 after the first injection of vaccine or placebo was the sampling time. Sequenced by immunoSEQ multiplex PCR; TCRdb stores in-frame clones only, minus some. The sample has more than 400,000 clones, roughly 91% seen once. The source was peripheral blood, collected in a trial of Ad26.COV2.S vaccine versus placebo. The receptors stem from a person aged 18-65 years who received the Ad26.COV2.S COVID-19 vaccine or a placebo.

The CDR3 DNA sequence: TGTGCCAGCACCTTTAGTCCGGACACTGAAGCTTTCTTT. This codes for CASTFSPDTEAFF. The chain carries TRBV2 and TRBJ1-1; no definite D call. CDR3 length: 13 residues. Germline V gene lookup returns CDR1 SNHLY and CDR2 FYNNEI. V lost 7 bases, J lost 3 bases, and 12 bases lay in between.

The chain couples TRBV9 to TRBJ2-2; D may be TRBD2 (5 bases). The germline V gene encodes CDR1 SGDLS and CDR2 YYNGEE. This CDR3 has 16 amino acids. V was cut by 1 base and J by 5 bases, with 15 bases left in between. The CDR3 DNA reads TGTGCCAGCAGCGTATATGAGCGGACCGAAACCGGGGAGCTGTTTTTT. It codes for CASSVYERTETGELFF.

The V call is TRBV27, the J call TRBJ2-3; 9 bases are a match to TRBD1. The V segment lost 3 bases and the J segment 3 bases; nucleotides outside the gene matches: 7. CDR1 is MNHEY and CDR2 is SMNVEV in the germline V gene (reference sequence). This CDR3 is 16 amino acids long. The CDR3 loop reads CASSFLGTGWTDTQYF. The CDR3, as DNA: TGTGCCAGCAGTTTTCTCGGGACAGGGTGGACAGATACGCAGTATTTT.

The J gene is TRBJ2-1, the V gene TRBV11-2; weak D call: TRBD2 (6 bases). From germline, CDR1 is SGHAT and CDR2 FQNNGV. The length of the CDR3 is 13 residues. Trimming pared 4 bases from V and 8 bases from J, leaving 12 bases between. Here the CDR3 reads CASSSSVYDEQFF. The CDR3 DNA reads as TGTGCCAGCAGCTCTAGCGTGTACGATGAGCAGTTCTTC.

V usage is TRBV6-6 and J usage is TRBJ2-5; 9 positions match TRBD2. Germline-derived CDR1 and CDR2 are MNHNY and SVGAGI (reference sequence). This CDR3 is 16 amino acids long. J gave up 4 bases and V 2 bases, and 8 bases lay outside the gene matches. CDR3 in DNA: TGTGCCAGCAGTTACAGACTAGCGGAGGGGGGAGAGACCCAGTACTTC. Encoded protein: CASSYRLAEGGETQYF.

The chain recombines TRBV7-2 with TRBJ2-5; 10 positions match TRBD2. Looked up from germline, CDR1 is SGHTA and CDR2 is FQGNSA. The V and J ends lost 0 bases and 2 bases, in that order; junction bases with no gene match: 6. This CDR3 has 17 residues. CDR3 nucleotide sequence: TGTGCCAGCAGCTTAGCGGCTAGCGGGAGAGGACAAGAGACCCAGTACTTC. Translating gives CASSLAASGRGQETQYF.

The CDR3 is CASSPTANQPQHF. DNA for the CDR3: TGTGCCAGCAGCCCGACAGCGAATCAGCCCCAGCATTTT. The J gene is TRBJ1-5, the V gene TRBV11-1, with a weak D call TRBD1 (5 bases). The CDR3 has 13 residues. The V end was cut by 5 bases, the J end by 4 bases, with 9 bases between. The germline CDR1 and CDR2 sequences are SGHAT and FQDESV (reference sequence).

The chain has TRBV4-2 and TRBJ2-5; possible D gene TRBD2, 5 bases. The CDR3 contains 13 residues. In germline, CDR1 is LGHNA, CDR2 YNFKEQ. V was trimmed by 1 base and J by 4 bases, leaving 7 bases between them. CDR3 protein: CASSQGGRETQYF. The CDR3 nucleotides read TGTGCCAGCAGCCAAGGCGGGCGAGAGACCCAGTACTTC.

The CDR3 sequence is CASSPSWGISSTDTQYF. The CDR3 DNA reads as TGCGCCAGCAGTCCCTCCTGGGGGATCTCTAGCACAGATACGCAGTATTTT. The V call is TRBV23-1, the J call TRBJ2-3; the D gene could be TRBD1 or TRBD2 (5 bases each). TRBV23-1 falls under the ORF class, with uncertain function. There are 17 residues in the CDR3. V was trimmed by 4 bases and J by 0 bases, leaving 17 bases between them.

The chain carries TRBV5-1 and TRBJ2-3; TRBD2 might be the D (5 bases). CDR3 length: 15 amino acids. Germline V gene sequence: CDR1 SGHRS, CDR2 YFSETQ. V lost 2 bases and J 0 bases, leaving 10 bases between the germline ends. As DNA, the CDR3 is TGCGCCAGCAGCTTAAGAGGACTGAGCACAGATACGCAGTATTTT. It is translated as CASSLRGLSTDTQYF.

The J gene is TRBJ2-5, the V gene TRBV7-9; the match to TRBD2 covers 13 bases. The J segment lost 5 bases and the V segment lost 5 bases, leaving 8 bases of the junction unmatched. In germline, CDR1 is SEHNR, CDR2 FQNEAQ (reference sequence). This CDR3 is 16 amino acids long. DNA of the CDR3: TGTGCCAGCAGCCCTCCGGGACTAGCGGGATTTGAGACCCAGTACTTC. This translates into CASSPPGLAGFETQYF.

The chain couples TRBV19 to TRBJ1-2, with D unresolved. There are 11 residues in the CDR3. Deletions cut 7 bases from V and 3 bases from J, with 6 bases between. The germline V gene encodes CDR1 LNHDA and CDR2 SQIVND (reference sequence). The CDR3 DNA is TGTGCCAGTACCTCGGACTATGGCTACACCTTC. Translation: CASTSDYGYTF.

The chain couples TRBV6-5 to TRBJ2-2; no clear D. Germline V lookup: CDR1 MNHEY, CDR2 SVGAGI. The CDR3 is made up of 13 amino acids. The CDR3 spells CAVSSTNTGELFF. CDR3 DNA sequence: TGTGCGGTGAGCAGTACGAACACCGGGGAGCTGTTTTTT.

The rearrangement joins TRBV7-9 to TRBJ2-2, with TRBD1 matching over 10 bases. With V trimmed by 4 bases and J by 5 bases, 4 bases remained unmatched. The CDR3 spans 15 residues. Germline V lookup: CDR1 SEHNR, CDR2 FQNEAQ (reference sequence). The CDR3: CASSSRDRGTGELFF. The CDR3 bases are TGTGCCAGCAGCTCCCGGGACAGGGGAACCGGGGAGCTGTTTTTT.

The chain recombines TRBV19 with TRBJ2-3; no reliable D call. The CDR3 is made up of 15 amino acids. Trimming removed 6 bases at V and 0 bases at J, with 13 bases between. Germline CDR1 is LNHDA and CDR2 is SQIVND (reference sequence). This chain's CDR3 is CASRPNGASTDTQYF. The CDR3 bases are TGTGCCAGTAGACCTAACGGTGCTAGCACAGATACGCAGTATTTT.

The V and J genes are TRBV3-1 (or the pseudogene TRBV3-2) and TRBJ2-1, with 11 nucleotides matching TRBD2. CDR3 length equals 15 residues. CDR1 and CDR2 from the germline V gene are LGHDT and YNNKEL (reference sequence). V shed 1 base, J shed 9 bases, and the junction held 5 bases outside the gene matches. The CDR3, as DNA: TGTGCCAGCAGCCAAGGGTTAGCGGGAGGGCGTGAGCAGTTCTTC. It specifies CASSQGLAGGREQFF.

The chain uses TRBV5-6 and TRBJ2-6, with D uncertain. The CDR3 has 15 amino acids. Germline CDR1 SGHDT, CDR2 YYEEEE. The V gene lost 1 base and the J gene lost 2 bases, with 7 bases spanning the gap. CDR3 DNA: TGTGCCAGCAGCTTGCGGTCTGCTGGGGCCAACGTCCTGACTTTC. This codes for CASSLRSAGANVLTF.

V gene TRBV11-2 combines with J gene TRBJ2-3, with 13 bases fitting TRBD2. After removal of 5 bases from V and 2 bases from J, the junction contained 4 bases not matched to a gene. CDR3 length: 16 residues. Germline CDR1 and CDR2: SGHAT and FQNNGV. CDR3 residues: CASSGTSGTDTDTQYF. Written as DNA, the CDR3 is TGTGCCAGCAGCGGGACTAGCGGGACCGACACAGATACGCAGTATTTT.

This clone appeared a single time. The CDR3 DNA sequence: TGTGCCAGCAGCTTAGGACAGGGGTATTCCTACGAGCAGTACTTC. This encodes CASSLGQGYSYEQYF. The J gene is TRBJ2-7, the V gene TRBV7-6, with 8 bases identical to TRBD1. Germline V gene data show CDR1 as SGHVS and CDR2 as FNYEAQ. The junction had 3 bases not matched to a gene; V was cut back by 1 base and J by 1 base. The CDR3 is made up of 15 amino acids.

The CDR3 DNA sequence: TGTGCCAGCAGTTTCCCGGGGACAGGGGTTGAAAAACTGTTTTTT. This codes for CASSFPGTGVEKLFF. The chain couples TRBV28 to TRBJ1-4; 10 nucleotides match TRBD1. The CDR3 is 15 amino acids. V was pared by 3 bases and J by 7 bases, with 5 bases of the junction left unmatched. Per germline, CDR1 MDHEN and CDR2 SYDVKM.

CDR3 amino acids: CASSLSVASERTDTQYF. CDR3 nucleotide sequence: TGTGCCAGCAGTTTATCGGTGGCTAGCGAGCGCACAGATACGCAGTATTTT. J is TRBJ2-3 and V is TRBV27, with D possibly TRBD2 on 6 matching bases. V was trimmed by 0 bases and J by 1 base, leaving 14 bases between them. This CDR3 is built from 17 residues. Germline V gene data show CDR1 as MNHEY and CDR2 as SMNVEV (reference sequence).

V usage is TRBV28 and J usage is TRBJ1-2; TRBD1 matches 8 bases. J was trimmed by 4 bases and V by 3 bases; bases with no gene match: 10. The CDR3 has 16 residues. Germline V lookup: CDR1 MDHEN, CDR2 SYDVKM. The CDR3 sequence is CASSLMPGGPSYGYTF. CDR3 in DNA: TGTGCCAGCAGTTTGATGCCAGGGGGCCCCTCCTATGGCTACACCTTC.

The J gene is TRBJ1-3, the V gene TRBV5-1; D remains unclear. In germline, CDR1 is SGHRS, CDR2 YFSETQ. This CDR3 is built from 12 residues. Trimming took 5 bases from V and 4 from J, leaving 7 bases between them. CDR3 coding DNA: TGCGCCAGCAGATCAAAAGGAAACACCATATATTTT. Translated: CASRSKGNTIYF.

This clone was seen once. This chain joins TRBV27 and TRBJ2-7; tentative D call: TRBD1 (5 bases). CDR1 is MNHEY, CDR2 SMNVEV, per germline (reference sequence). This CDR3 spans 17 amino acids. With 0 bases removed from V and 5 bases from J, the gap between germline ends came to 20 bases. The CDR3 region is CASSLSWGNMGPNEQYF. CDR3 DNA sequence: TGTGCCAGCAGTTTATCCTGGGGCAACATGGGGCCCAACGAGCAGTACTTC.

This clone has just one count. This chain connects TRBV11-3 to TRBJ2-3, with TRBD2 matching over 9 bases. The germline V gene encodes CDR1 SGHNT and CDR2 YENEEA. V was clipped by 3 bases and J by 2 bases; unmatched bases: 3. This CDR3 contains 15 residues. Here the CDR3 DNA reads TGTGCCAGCAGCTTGGGGACTAGCAACACAGATACGCAGTATTTT. This sequence encodes CASSLGTSNTDTQYF. The complete variable domain, with remaining parts taken from reference TRBV11-3 and TRBJ2-3, reads EAGVVQSPRYKIIEKKQPVAFWCNPISGHNTLYWYLQNLGQGPELLIRYENEEAVDDSQLPKDRFSAERLKGVDSTLKIQPAELGDSAVYLCASSLGTSNTDTQYFGPGTRLTVL.

The chain joins TRBV13 to TRBJ1-1; D remains ambiguous. The CDR3 consists of 15 residues. Looked up from germline, CDR1 is PRHDT and CDR2 is FYEKMQ (reference sequence). V dropped 5 bases and J dropped 0 bases, with 13 bases sitting between them. Here the CDR3 reads CASSLSGSLNTEAFF. DNA for the CDR3: TGTGCCAGCAGCCTGAGCGGGTCACTGAACACTGAAGCTTTCTTT. Full variable domain (remainder filled in from reference TRBV13 and TRBJ1-1): AAGVIQSPRHLIKEKRETATLKCYPIPRHDTVYWYQQGPGQDPQFLISFYEKMQSDKGSIPDRFSAQQFSDYHSELNMSSLELGDSALYFCASSLSGSLNTEAFFGQGTRLTVV.